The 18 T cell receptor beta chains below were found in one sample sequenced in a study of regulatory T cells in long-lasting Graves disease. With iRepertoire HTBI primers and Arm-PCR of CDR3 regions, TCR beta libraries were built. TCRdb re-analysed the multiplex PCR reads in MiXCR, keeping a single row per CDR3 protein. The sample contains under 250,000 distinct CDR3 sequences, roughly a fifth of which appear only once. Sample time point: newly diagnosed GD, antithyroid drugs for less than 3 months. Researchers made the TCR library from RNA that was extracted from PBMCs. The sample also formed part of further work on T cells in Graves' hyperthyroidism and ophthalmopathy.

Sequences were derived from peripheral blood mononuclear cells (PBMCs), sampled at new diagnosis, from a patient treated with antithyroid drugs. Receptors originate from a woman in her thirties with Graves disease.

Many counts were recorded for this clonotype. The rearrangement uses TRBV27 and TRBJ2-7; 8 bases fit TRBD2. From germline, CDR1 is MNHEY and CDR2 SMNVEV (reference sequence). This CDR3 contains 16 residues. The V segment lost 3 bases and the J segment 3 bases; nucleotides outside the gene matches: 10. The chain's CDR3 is CASSFSGREDIYEQYF. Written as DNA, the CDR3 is TGTGCCAGCAGTTTTTCGGGGCGGGAGGATATCTACGAGCAGTACTTC.

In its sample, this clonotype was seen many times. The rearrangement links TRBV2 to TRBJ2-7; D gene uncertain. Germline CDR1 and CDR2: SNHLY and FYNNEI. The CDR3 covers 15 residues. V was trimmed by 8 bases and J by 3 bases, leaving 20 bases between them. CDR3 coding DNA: TGTGCCAGCCTAACAGTCGGTCACCTTCTCTACGAGCAGTACTTC. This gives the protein CASLTVGHLLYEQYF. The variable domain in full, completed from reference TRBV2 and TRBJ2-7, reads EPEVTQTPSHQVTQMGQEVILRCVPISNHLYFYWYRQILGQKVEFLVSFYNNEISEKSEIFDDQFSVERPDGSNFTLKIRSTKLEDSAMYFCASLTVGHLLYEQYFGPGTRLTVT.

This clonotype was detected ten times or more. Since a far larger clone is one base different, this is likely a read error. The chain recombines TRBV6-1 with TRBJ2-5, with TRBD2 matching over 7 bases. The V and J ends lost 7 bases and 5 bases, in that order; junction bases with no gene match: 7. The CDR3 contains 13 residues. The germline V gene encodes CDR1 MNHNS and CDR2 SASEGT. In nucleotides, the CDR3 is TGTGCCAGCAATTCGCGGGAGTCGGAGACCCAGTACTTC. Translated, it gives CASNSRESETQYF.

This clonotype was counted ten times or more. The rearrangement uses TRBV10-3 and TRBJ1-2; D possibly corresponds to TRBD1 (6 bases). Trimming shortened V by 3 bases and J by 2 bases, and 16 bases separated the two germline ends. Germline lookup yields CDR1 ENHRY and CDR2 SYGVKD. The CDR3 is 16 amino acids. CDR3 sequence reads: CAISDSPNDRNYGYTF. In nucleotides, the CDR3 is TGTGCCATCAGTGATTCCCCTAACGACAGGAACTATGGCTACACCTTC.

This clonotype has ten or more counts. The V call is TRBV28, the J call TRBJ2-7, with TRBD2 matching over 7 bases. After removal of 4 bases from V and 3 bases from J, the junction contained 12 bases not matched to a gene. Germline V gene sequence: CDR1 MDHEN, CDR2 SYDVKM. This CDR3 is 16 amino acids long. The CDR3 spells CASSSVGRPPGYEQYF. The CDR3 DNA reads TGTGCCAGCAGTTCTGTCGGGAGGCCCCCAGGCTACGAGCAGTACTTC.

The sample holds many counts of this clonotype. The CDR3 region has the DNA TGTGCCACCAGTGCCTCGGGCAATCAGCCCCAGCATTTT. Translated, it gives CATSASGNQPQHF. The chain combines TRBV24-1 with TRBJ1-5; D call uncertain. The CDR3 covers 13 residues. V lost 5 bases to trimming and J lost 2 bases, with 6 bases between them. Germline V CDR1 and CDR2: KGHDR, SFDVKD.

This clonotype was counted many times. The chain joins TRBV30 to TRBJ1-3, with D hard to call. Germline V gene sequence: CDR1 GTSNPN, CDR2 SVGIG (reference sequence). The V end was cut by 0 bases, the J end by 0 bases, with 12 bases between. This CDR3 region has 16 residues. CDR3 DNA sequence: TGTGCCTGGAGTGTACTAAGTGACCTCTCTGGAAACACCATATATTTT. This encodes CAWSVLSDLSGNTIYF.

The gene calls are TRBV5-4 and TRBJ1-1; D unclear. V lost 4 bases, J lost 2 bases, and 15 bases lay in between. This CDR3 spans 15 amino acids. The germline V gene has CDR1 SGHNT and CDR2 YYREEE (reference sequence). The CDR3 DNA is TGTGCCAGCAGCCGTCGGACCCAAGGTAACACTGAAGCTTTCTTT. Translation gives CASSRRTQGNTEAFF.

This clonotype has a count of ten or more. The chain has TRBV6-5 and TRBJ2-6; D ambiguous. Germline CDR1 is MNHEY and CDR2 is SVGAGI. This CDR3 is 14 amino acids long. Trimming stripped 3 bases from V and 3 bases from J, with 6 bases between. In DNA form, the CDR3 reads TGTGCCAGCAGTTATGAAGGTGGGGCCAACGTCCTGACTTTC. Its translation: CASSYEGGANVLTF.

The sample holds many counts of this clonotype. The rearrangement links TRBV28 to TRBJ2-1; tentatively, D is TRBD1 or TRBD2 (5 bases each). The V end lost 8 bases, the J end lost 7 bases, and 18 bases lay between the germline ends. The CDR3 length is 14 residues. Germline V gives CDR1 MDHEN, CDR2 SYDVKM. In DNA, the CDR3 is TGTGCCAGCCAACCATCCGGGACGGTGAATGAGCAGTTCTTC. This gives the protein CASQPSGTVNEQFF.

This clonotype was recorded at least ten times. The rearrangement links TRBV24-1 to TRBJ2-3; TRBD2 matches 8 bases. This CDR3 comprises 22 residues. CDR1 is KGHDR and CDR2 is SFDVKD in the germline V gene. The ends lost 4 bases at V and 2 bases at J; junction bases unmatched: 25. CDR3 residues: CATSDLKRELQTATQYTDTQYF. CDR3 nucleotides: TGTGCCACCAGTGACCTTAAGCGGGAGCTCCAAACGGCAACGCAATACACAGATACGCAGTATTTT.

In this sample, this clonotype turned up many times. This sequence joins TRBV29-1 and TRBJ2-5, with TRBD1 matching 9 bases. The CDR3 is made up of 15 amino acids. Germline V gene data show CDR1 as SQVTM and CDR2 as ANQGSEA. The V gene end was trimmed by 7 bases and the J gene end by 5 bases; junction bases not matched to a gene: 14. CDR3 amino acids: CSAPPRDRVGETQYF. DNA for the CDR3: TGCAGCGCTCCACCGCGGGACAGGGTCGGGGAGACCCAGTACTTC.

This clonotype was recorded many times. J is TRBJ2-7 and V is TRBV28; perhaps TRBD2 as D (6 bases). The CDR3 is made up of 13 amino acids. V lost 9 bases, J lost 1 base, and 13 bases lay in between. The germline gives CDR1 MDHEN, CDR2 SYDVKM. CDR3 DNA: TGTGCCAGTACTACTGCGGGGTCCTACGAGCAGTACTTC. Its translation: CASTTAGSYEQYF.

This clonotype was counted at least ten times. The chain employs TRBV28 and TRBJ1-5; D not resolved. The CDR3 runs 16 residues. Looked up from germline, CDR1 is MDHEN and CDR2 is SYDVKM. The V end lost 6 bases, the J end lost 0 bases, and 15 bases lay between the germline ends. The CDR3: CASSPLGRLSNQPQHF. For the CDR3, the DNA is TGTGCCAGCAGCCCCCTTGGGCGGCTTAGCAATCAGCCCCAGCATTTT.

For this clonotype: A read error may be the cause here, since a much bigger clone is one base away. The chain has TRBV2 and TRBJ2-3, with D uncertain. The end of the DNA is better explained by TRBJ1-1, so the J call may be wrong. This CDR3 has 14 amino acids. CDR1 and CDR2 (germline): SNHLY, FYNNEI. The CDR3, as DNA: TGTGCCAGCAGACAACAAGTAGGTCTTACTGGAGCTTTCTTT. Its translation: CASRQQVGLTGAFF.

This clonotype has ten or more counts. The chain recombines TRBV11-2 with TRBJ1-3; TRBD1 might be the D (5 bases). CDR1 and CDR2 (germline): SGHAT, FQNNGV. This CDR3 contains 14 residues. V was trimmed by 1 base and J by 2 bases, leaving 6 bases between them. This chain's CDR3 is CASSLVTAGNTIYF. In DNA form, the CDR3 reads TGTGCCAGCAGCTTAGTGACAGCTGGAAACACCATATATTTT.

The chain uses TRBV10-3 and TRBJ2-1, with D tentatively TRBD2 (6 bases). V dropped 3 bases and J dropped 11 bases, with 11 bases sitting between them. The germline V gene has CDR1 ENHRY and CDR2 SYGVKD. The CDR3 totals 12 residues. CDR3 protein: CAISERGLKQFF. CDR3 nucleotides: TGTGCCATCAGTGAACGTGGACTAAAGCAGTTCTTC.

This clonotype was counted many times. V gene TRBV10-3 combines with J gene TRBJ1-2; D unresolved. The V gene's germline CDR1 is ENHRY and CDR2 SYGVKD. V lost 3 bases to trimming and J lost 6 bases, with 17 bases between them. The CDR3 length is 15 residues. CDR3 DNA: TGTGCCATCAGTGACCCCACCGAGGGCATTCATGGCTACACCTTC. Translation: CAISDPTEGIHGYTF.